The 4 T cell receptor beta chains in this list originate from one sample, sequenced in a study of response to subunit inactivated influenza vaccine. TCRdb ran MiXCR on the RT-PCR reads and lists one entry per CDR3 protein. The sample gives around 570,000 distinct CDR3 sequences, about 10% of which show up once; approximately 10% is in the top ten. The same sample was also used in a study of T cells expressing NK-cell markers. As reported in that work: It was by 5'RACE template switching with UMIs that TCR beta cDNA was made.

The sequencing here drew on PBMCs from blood, taken on the day of vaccination. The receptors stem from a man in his fifties or sixties who received an inactivated influenza vaccine.

The chain is built from TRBV4-1 and TRBJ2-7, with D perhaps being TRBD1 or TRBD2 (5 bases each). V lost 2 bases to trimming and J lost 2 bases, with 10 bases between them. Germline V lookup: CDR1 MGHRA, CDR2 YSYEKL. This CDR3 comprises 14 residues. The CDR3 reads CASSQTGTPYEQYF. CDR3 nucleotides: TGCGCCAGCAGCCAAACCGGGACCCCCTACGAGCAGTACTTC.

The rearrangement joins TRBV11-3 to TRBJ2-5; no clear D. Germline CDR1 SGHNT, CDR2 YENEEA. V was shortened by 5 bases and J by 5 bases, with 12 bases between the two germline ends. This CDR3 has 13 amino acids. The CDR3 spells CASSRSSVETQYF. The CDR3, as DNA: TGTGCCAGCAGCCGATCATCCGTGGAGACCCAGTACTTC.

The chain recombines TRBV2 with TRBJ2-7; D unresolved. Per the germline V gene, CDR1 is SNHLY and CDR2 is FYNNEI. The V end was cut by 0 bases, the J end by 0 bases, with 9 bases between. The CDR3 covers 15 residues. The CDR3 sequence: CASSEALTGSYEQYF. DNA of the CDR3: TGTGCCAGCAGTGAAGCGTTAACGGGCTCCTACGAGCAGTACTTC.

The chain joins TRBV20-1 to TRBJ2-7; D unresolved. The CDR3 consists of 14 residues. Germline V gene lookup returns CDR1 DFQATT and CDR2 SNEGSKA (reference sequence). V was cut by 3 bases and J by 4 bases, with 16 bases left in between. The CDR3 bases are TGCAGTGCTAGCCGGCCGGGTGTATCTTACGAGCAGTACTTC. Amino acid sequence: CSASRPGVSYEQYF.